This TCR beta chain appears in the sequencing data of a study of cytomegalovirus exposure and HLA in healthy donors. Study-wide background: Among the 398 genotyped donors, approximately 80% were placed in the Caucasian-associated ancestry cluster.

The germline CDR1 and CDR2 sequences are SGHRS and YFSETQ. V dropped 4 bases and J dropped 11 bases, with 15 bases sitting between them. This CDR3 has 12 residues. About this clone: Its antigen is still unknown.

Researchers ran the PCR with 60 Vbeta and 13 Jbeta primers. The method was immunoSEQ multiplex PCR; TCRdb's version includes in-frame clones alone and lacks a portion of them. The profile shows 85,000 to 120,000 clones, about three fifths of them singletons. Notes on the study in general: Accurate predictions that matched the HLA-A and HLA-B alleles of most subjects were reportedly made from TCR beta sequences.

The TCR was taken from a human donor in good health. Source material: PBMCs. This chain joins TRBV5-1 and TRBJ1-1, with D perhaps TRBD1 (5 bases). The CDR3 DNA reads as TGCGCCAGCAGCGGAGGGGAGGGGTTGGCTTTCTTT. It specifies CASSGGEGLAFF.